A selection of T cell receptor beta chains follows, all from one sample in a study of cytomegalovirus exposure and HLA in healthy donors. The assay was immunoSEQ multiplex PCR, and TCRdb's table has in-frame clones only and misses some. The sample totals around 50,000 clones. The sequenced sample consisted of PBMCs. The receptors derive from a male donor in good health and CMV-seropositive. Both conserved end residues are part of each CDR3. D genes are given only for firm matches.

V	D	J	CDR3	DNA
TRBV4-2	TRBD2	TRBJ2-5	CASSQVGAGGGETQYF	TGTGCCAGCAGCCAAGTCGGTGCGGGGGGGGGAGAGACCCAGTACTTC
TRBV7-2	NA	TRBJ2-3	CASSLDRASGTDTQYF	TGTGCCAGCAGCTTAGATAGGGCTAGCGGCACAGATACGCAGTATTTT
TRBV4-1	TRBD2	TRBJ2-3	CASSQLAGDTDTQYF	TGCGCCAGCAGCCAACTAGCGGGGGACACAGATACGCAGTATTTT
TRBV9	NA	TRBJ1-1	CASSVAGGGMNTEAFF	TGTGCCAGCAGCGTAGCCGGGGGGGGTATGAACACTGAAGCTTTCTTT
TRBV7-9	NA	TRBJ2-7	CASSLAGQTYEQYF	TGTGCCAGCAGCTTAGCGGGCCAAACCTACGAGCAGTACTTC
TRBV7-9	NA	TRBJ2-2	CASSSLFVGELFF	TGTGCCAGCAGCTCACTCTTCGTCGGGGAGCTGTTTTTT
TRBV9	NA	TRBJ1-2	CASSVGSGKNGYTF	TGTGCCAGCAGCGTAGGATCAGGGAAGAATGGCTACACCTTC
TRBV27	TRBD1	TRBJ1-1	CASSLSVGAGGTEAFF	TGTGCCAGCAGTTTATCCGTCGGGGCAGGGGGCACTGAAGCTTTCTTT
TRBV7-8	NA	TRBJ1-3	CASSLGGSGNTIYF	TGTGCCAGCAGCTTAGGCGGCTCTGGAAACACCATATATTTT
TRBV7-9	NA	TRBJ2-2	CASSSGYTGELFF	TGTGCCAGCAGCTCAGGGTATACCGGGGAGCTGTTTTTT
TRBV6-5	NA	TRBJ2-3	CASSYESPRDTQYF	TGTGCCAGCAGTTACGAATCCCCTAGAGATACGCAGTATTTT
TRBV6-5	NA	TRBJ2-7	CASSYSMAGRTEQYF	TGTGCCAGCAGTTACTCGATGGCGGGGCGGACCGAGCAGTACTTC
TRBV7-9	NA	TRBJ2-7	CASSPREGYLEQYF	TGTGCCAGCAGCCCGCGAGAGGGCTACCTCGAGCAGTACTTC
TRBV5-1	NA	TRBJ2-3	CASSLGQRGSTDTQYF	TGCGCCAGCAGCTTGGGACAACGGGGATCCACAGATACGCAGTATTTT
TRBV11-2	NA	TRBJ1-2	CASSLDPGGAYGYTF	TGTGCCAGCAGCTTAGATCCTGGCGGAGCTTATGGCTACACCTTC
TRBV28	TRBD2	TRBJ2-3	CASSPDSGVFITDTQYF	TGTGCCAGCAGTCCAGATAGCGGGGTCTTTATCACAGATACGCAGTATTTT
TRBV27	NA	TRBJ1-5	CASSLGQTSNQPQHF	TGTGCCAGCAGTTTAGGGCAAACTAGCAATCAGCCCCAGCATTTT
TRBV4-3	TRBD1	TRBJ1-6	CASSPRDRDNSPLHF	TGCGCCAGCAGCCCCCGGGACAGGGATAATTCACCCCTCCACTTT
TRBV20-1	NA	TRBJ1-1	CSALGGVAFF	TGCAGTGCTCTCGGGGGGGTGGCTTTCTTT
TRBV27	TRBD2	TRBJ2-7	CASLGRGREQYF	TGTGCCAGCCTCGGGAGGGGTCGGGAGCAGTACTTC
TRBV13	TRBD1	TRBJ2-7	CASSSRDRQQYSYEQYF	TGTGCCAGCAGCAGCCGGGACAGGCAGCAATATTCCTACGAGCAGTACTTC
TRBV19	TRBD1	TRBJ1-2	CASSMGTGGISGYTF	TGTGCCAGTAGTATGGGGACAGGGGGCATCAGTGGCTACACCTTC
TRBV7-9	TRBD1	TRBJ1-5	CASSLVQGGQGNQPQHF	TGTGCCAGCAGCTTAGTTCAGGGGGGACAGGGCAATCAGCCCCAGCATTTT
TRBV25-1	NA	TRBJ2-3	CASSPLSTDTQYF	TGTGCCAGCAGCCCCCTTAGCACAGATACGCAGTATTTT
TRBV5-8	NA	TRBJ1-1	CASSLGQAYAFF	TGTGCCAGCAGCTTGGGCCAGGCTTACGCTTTCTTT
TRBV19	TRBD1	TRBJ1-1	CASNSGQGSNTEAFF	TGTGCCAGTAACTCGGGACAGGGCTCAAACACTGAAGCTTTCTTT
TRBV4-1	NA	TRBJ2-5	CASSPPGRLSGGGEQYF	TGCGCCAGCAGCCCCCCTGGGCGGTTGAGCGGAGGGGGGGAGCAGTACTTC
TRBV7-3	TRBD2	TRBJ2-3	CASPRGGFTDTQYF	TGTGCCAGCCCCCGGGGGGGTTTCACAGATACGCAGTATTTT